This T cell receptor beta chain appears in the sequencing data of a study of Ad26.COV2.S vaccination and SARS-CoV-2 variants. The study's findings and limits: In TCR breadth and depth analyses, total T cell responses may have been underestimated. Comparability of non-spike TCR breadth was observed across vaccine and placebo recipients.

Produced via immunoSEQ multiplex PCR; TCRdb's table is partial and in-frame only. The sample comprises more than 150,000 clones, 70% to 90% of which are singletons, and about 5.9% rests with the top ten. With regard to this clone: The target antigen is unknown.

CDR3 length equals 16 residues. V dropped 2 bases and J dropped 5 bases, with 16 bases sitting between them. Germline loops: CDR1 SNHLY, CDR2 FYNNEI. The source of this sequence is a human donor who had recovered from COVID-19. This specimen was peripheral blood, taken after recovery from COVID-19. The J gene is TRBJ2-1, the V gene TRBV2; D is possibly TRBD2 (5 bases). The CDR3, as DNA: TGTGCCAGCAGTGAACGGGATCCCCATAACCACAATGAGCAGTTCTTC. Translated: CASSERDPHNHNEQFF.